The 22 T cell receptor beta chains below were found in one sample sequenced in a study of blood T cells in healthy people across ages. Then a second PCR, running roughly 7 to 11 cycles, was carried out with a sample-barcoded 5' primer and a J-beta primer mix. TCRdb used MiXCR to reprocess the 5' RACE reads, holding one entry per CDR3 protein. The sample carries about 1 million distinct CDR3 sequences, under 55% recorded once. Sequencing was done on a sample of blood. The receptors derive from a woman between 55 and 75 years old in good health.

J is TRBJ1-4 and V is TRBV14; D is undetermined. Germline CDR1 SGHDN, CDR2 FVKESK. Trimming shortened V by 1 base and J by 4 bases, and 7 bases separated the two germline ends. This CDR3 contains 14 residues. As DNA, the CDR3 is TGTGCCAGCAGCCAAGTGACGCGTAATGAAAAACTGTTTTTT. Translated: CASSQVTRNEKLFF.

The chain uses TRBV27 and TRBJ2-1, with 7 bases aligning to TRBD2. The CDR3 contains 16 residues. Germline CDR1 MNHEY, CDR2 SMNVEV (reference sequence). V shed 6 bases and J 0 bases; nucleotides not matched to a gene: 8. CDR3 protein: CASSLAATSSYNEQFF. In DNA, the CDR3 is TGTGCCAGCAGCCTAGCGGCTACTAGCTCCTACAATGAGCAGTTCTTC.

This clonotype was seen more than once but under ten times. This chain connects TRBV7-3 to TRBJ2-1; 7 bases are a match to TRBD1. The CDR3 runs to 15 residues. The V segment lost 4 bases and the J segment 3 bases; nucleotides outside the gene matches: 6. Germline assignment: CDR1 SGHTA and CDR2 FQGTGA. The CDR3 here is CASSSYRTGYNEQFF. CDR3 coding DNA: TGTGCCAGCAGCTCCTACCGGACAGGCTACAATGAGCAGTTCTTC.

This clonotype showed up just a few times. CDR3 sequence (DNA): TGTGCCAGCAGTGAATTTCGGGGGGCTTACGAGCAGTACTTC. This gives the protein CASSEFRGAYEQYF. This chain joins TRBV25-1 and TRBJ2-7; tentative D call: TRBD2 (7 bases). Germline loops: CDR1 MGHDK, CDR2 SYGVNS. With 1 base removed from V and 4 bases from J, the gap between germline ends came to 11 bases. The CDR3 contains 14 residues.

A word on this clonotype: This may stem from a read error, because a much larger clone lies one nucleotide away. The chain is built from TRBV18 and TRBJ1-1; a weak D match, TRBD1 (5 bases). The germline V and J ends were trimmed by 8 bases and 1 base, with 11 bases remaining between them. Germline V gives CDR1 KGHSH, CDR2 LQKENI. The CDR3 totals 13 residues. The CDR3 DNA follows: TGTGCCAGCACGTCGACAGAGAACACTGAAGCTTTCTTT. This gives the protein CASTSTENTEAFF. Full variable domain (outside the CDR3, taken from reference TRBV18 and TRBJ1-1): NAGVMQNPRHLVRRRGQEARLRCSPMKGHSHVYWYRQLPEEGLKFMVYLQKENIIDESGMPKERFSAEFPKEGPSILRIQQVVRGDSAAYFCASTSTENTEAFFGQGTRLTVV.

The rearrangement uses TRBV5-1 and TRBJ2-1; D possibly corresponds to TRBD1 (5 bases). V lost 6 bases and J lost 11, with 15 bases in between. The V gene's germline CDR1 is SGHRS and CDR2 YFSETQ. The CDR3 runs to 12 residues. CDR3 sequence (DNA): TGCGCCAGCACCACAGGACCGCCTCAGCAGTTCTTC. As protein: CASTTGPPQQFF.

The chain joins TRBV29-1 to TRBJ2-7; D unclear. Germline CDR1 and CDR2: SQVTM and ANQGSEA. The CDR3 runs to 14 residues. The germline V and J ends were trimmed by 6 bases and 5 bases, with 20 bases remaining between them. The CDR3 loop is CSVPAVSRMDEQYF. The CDR3, as DNA: TGCAGCGTGCCCGCGGTTAGTCGGATGGACGAGCAGTACTTC.

V and J are TRBV20-1 and TRBJ2-7; no clear D. The CDR3 is 13 amino acids. The V gene lost 2 bases and the J gene lost 9 bases, with 17 bases spanning the gap. Germline V gene data show CDR1 as DFQATT and CDR2 as SNEGSKA (reference sequence). The CDR3 sequence is CSARPPRSRWQYF. CDR3 coding DNA: TGCAGTGCTAGACCACCGCGGTCCAGGTGGCAGTACTTC.

The chain joins TRBV20-1 to TRBJ1-1, with no clear D. The germline V gene has CDR1 DFQATT and CDR2 SNEGSKA (reference sequence). V gave up 6 bases and J gave up 7 bases, with 6 bases separating them. CDR3 length: 9 amino acids. CDR3: CSANREAFF. The CDR3 bases are TGCAGTGCCAATCGTGAAGCTTTCTTT.

Only a few counts were recorded for this clonotype. This chain connects TRBV29-1 to TRBJ2-5, with 7 nucleotides matching TRBD1. Per the germline V gene, CDR1 is SQVTM and CDR2 is ANQGSEA. V gave up 5 bases and J gave up 5 bases; unmatched junction bases: 8. The CDR3 is 13 amino acids. The CDR3 loop is CSVSDRRPETQYF. The CDR3 DNA is TGCAGCGTTTCGGACAGGCGTCCGGAGACCCAGTACTTC.

This clonotype has a count of ten or more. The chain employs TRBV28 and TRBJ1-2; D perhaps matches TRBD1 (5 bases). In germline, CDR1 is MDHEN, CDR2 SYDVKM. This CDR3 is built from 11 residues. Trimming pared 8 bases from V and 3 bases from J, leaving 7 bases between. CDR3 in amino acids: CASGTHYGYTF. Here the CDR3 DNA reads TGTGCCAGCGGGACCCACTATGGCTACACCTTC.

The rearrangement uses TRBV7-3 and TRBJ2-4; no clear D. Near its end, the DNA agrees better with TRBJ2-7, so the J call may be wrong. CDR1 SGHTA and CDR2 FQGTGA come from the germline V gene. CDR3 size: 13 residues. The CDR3 DNA reads as TGTGCCAGCAGCTTAAAAGGAAGTCTCGAGCAGTACTTC. Its translation is CASSLKGSLEQYF.

The rearrangement joins TRBV24-1 to TRBJ2-5; D might be TRBD1 or TRBD2, each matching 5 bases. Germline V lookup: CDR1 KGHDR, CDR2 SFDVKD. V dropped 8 bases and J dropped 1 base, with 13 bases sitting between them. The length of the CDR3 is 14 residues. The CDR3 loop reads CATTRRGAQETQYF. The CDR3 DNA follows: TGTGCCACCACCCGGAGAGGGGCCCAAGAGACCCAGTACTTC.

This clonotype came up many times. This may be a read error: a much more frequent sequence differs by one nucleotide. The genes are TRBV29-1 and TRBJ2-3; 7 bases align to TRBD2. CDR1 is SQVTM and CDR2 is ANQGSEA in the germline V gene. CDR3 length equals 12 residues. CDR3 residues: CSSCSGGTQQYF. In DNA, the CDR3 is TGCAGTAGTTGTTCGGGAGGCACCCAGCAGTATTTT.

The genes are TRBV14 and TRBJ2-3, with 9 positions matching TRBD1. Per the germline V gene, CDR1 is SGHDN and CDR2 is FVKESK. J was trimmed by 5 bases and V by 0 bases; bases with no gene match: 6. The CDR3 totals 16 residues. The CDR3 DNA reads TGTGCCAGCAGCCAAGAACAGGGGGCGCATATAGATACGCAGTATTTT. Protein product: CASSQEQGAHIDTQYF.

CDR3 in amino acids: CSARATDRRTVVAKNIQYF. The DNA for the CDR3 is TGCAGTGCTAGGGCTACGGACCGTCGAACGGTAGTAGCCAAAAACATTCAGTACTTC. The V gene is TRBV20-1, the J gene TRBJ2-4; no firm D call. The germline gives CDR1 DFQATT, CDR2 SNEGSKA (reference sequence). V was cut by 3 bases and J by 0 bases, with 24 bases left in between. The CDR3 is 19 amino acids.

This clonotype occurred many times. The chain links TRBV7-9 to TRBJ2-7, with TRBD2 matching 10 bases. The trim removed 6 bases at V and 3 bases at J, leaving 11 bases unmatched. Looked up from germline, CDR1 is SEHNR and CDR2 is FQNEAQ (reference sequence). The CDR3 contains 16 residues. CDR3 coding DNA: TGTGCCAGCAGGCCCTCACAAGGACTAGCGGACTACGAGCAGTACTTC. Amino acid sequence: CASRPSQGLADYEQYF.

This clonotype was counted only a few times. The rearrangement uses TRBV2 and TRBJ1-2, with D perhaps TRBD1 (6 bases). This CDR3 is 14 amino acids long. Germline CDR1 reads SNHLY; CDR2 reads FYNNEI. V was cut by 6 bases and J by 4 bases, with 15 bases left in between. The CDR3 nucleotides read TGTGCCAGCAGCACCGGGAGGGGGTCCTATGGCTACACCTTC. Amino acids: CASSTGRGSYGYTF. Looking up the rest from reference TRBV2 and TRBJ1-2 gives the full variable domain: EPEVTQTPSHQVTQMGQEVILRCVPISNHLYFYWYRQILGQKVEFLVSFYNNEISEKSEIFDDQFSVERPDGSNFTLKIRSTKLEDSAMYFCASSTGRGSYGYTFGSGTRLTVV.

The genes are TRBV27 and TRBJ2-5; D uncertain. Germline V CDR1 and CDR2: MNHEY, SMNVEV (reference sequence). The ends were cut back, 2 bases at V and 4 bases at J, with 11 bases in the middle. This CDR3 spans 14 amino acids. The CDR3 DNA sequence: TGTGCCAGCAGTTTAGTCCGGGCCGGAGAGACCCAGTACTTC. The encoded protein is CASSLVRAGETQYF.

The chain has TRBV28 and TRBJ2-4; 9 bases are a match to TRBD1. Germline V gene data show CDR1 as MDHEN and CDR2 as SYDVKM. The CDR3 is made up of 17 amino acids. The ends lost 3 bases at V and 3 bases at J; junction bases unmatched: 9. DNA for the CDR3: TGTGCCAGCAGTTTGGCGGGACAGGGATTAGTCAAAAACATTCAGTACTTC. Translation gives CASSLAGQGLVKNIQYF. The full variable domain, rest sourced from reference TRBV28 and TRBJ2-4, is DVKVTQSSRYLVKRTGEKVFLECVQDMDHENMFWYRQDPGLGLRLIYFSYDVKMKEKGDIPEGYSVSREKKERFSLILESASTNQTSMYLCASSLAGQGLVKNIQYFGAGTRLSVL.

The gene calls are TRBV5-1 and TRBJ1-5; weak D call: TRBD1 (5 bases). The CDR3 spans 14 residues. Germline lookup yields CDR1 SGHRS and CDR2 YFSETQ. Trimming left V 5 bases short and J 4 bases short, with 13 bases between. The CDR3 here is CASRYLQGNQPQHF. CDR3 DNA sequence: TGCGCCAGCAGGTATCTGCAGGGTAATCAGCCCCAGCATTTT.

The CDR3 DNA reads as TGTGCCAGCAGCATACGAGGGGGGGCCCCCCTCTGGGCCCAGTACTTC. This encodes CASSIRGGAPLWAQYF. V is TRBV12-3 or TRBV12-4 and J is TRBJ2-5, with D maybe TRBD2 (7 bases). Trimming stripped 6 bases from V and 9 bases from J, with 26 bases between. The CDR3 contains 16 residues.